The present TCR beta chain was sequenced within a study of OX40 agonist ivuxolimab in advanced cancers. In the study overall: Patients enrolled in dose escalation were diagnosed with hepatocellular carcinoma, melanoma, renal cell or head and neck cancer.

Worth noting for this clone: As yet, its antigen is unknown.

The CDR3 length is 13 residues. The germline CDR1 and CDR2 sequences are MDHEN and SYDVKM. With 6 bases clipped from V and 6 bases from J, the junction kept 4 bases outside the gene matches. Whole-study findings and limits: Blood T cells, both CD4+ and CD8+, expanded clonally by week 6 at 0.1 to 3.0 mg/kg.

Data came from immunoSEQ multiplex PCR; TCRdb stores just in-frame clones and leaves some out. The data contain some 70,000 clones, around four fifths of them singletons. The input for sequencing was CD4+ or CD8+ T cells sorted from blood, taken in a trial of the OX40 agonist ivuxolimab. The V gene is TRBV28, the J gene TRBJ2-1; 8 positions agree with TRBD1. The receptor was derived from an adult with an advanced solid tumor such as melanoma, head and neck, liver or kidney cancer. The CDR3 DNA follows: TGTGCCAGCAGCCGGGACAGGCGCAATGAGCAGTTCTTC. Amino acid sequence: CASSRDRRNEQFF.